This T cell receptor (beta chain) was sequenced during a study of T cells in Graves' hyperthyroidism and ophthalmopathy. The overall study: Peripheral blood was drawn at first diagnosis, prior to all treatment.

The V and J ends lost 1 base and 3 bases respectively, with 7 bases between them. The germline CDR1 and CDR2 sequences are SGHDN and FVKESK. The CDR3 runs 13 residues. Exclusion followed for patients with uncontrolled infection, other autoimmune disease, pregnancy or lactation. Every diagnosis used clinical symptoms, serum thyroxine and TRAb, thyroid ultrasound and orbital computed tomography. At first hyperthyroidism diagnosis, before any ophthalmopathy symptoms, the blood sample was collected. This clonotype has a count of ten or more. Using RNA transcripts as the source, TCR beta CDR3 regions were amplified. The HTBI primer set served for first-round RT-PCR of the TCR CDR3. TCRdb reprocessed the multiplex PCR reads via MiXCR and lists one record per CDR3 protein. Of approximately 360,000 distinct CDR3 sequences listed, more than 15% are singletons.

This TCR came from a young woman with Graves' hyperthyroidism that later progressed to Graves' ophthalmopathy. The chain employs TRBV14 and TRBJ2-7; D ambiguous. Material: blood. Here the CDR3 reads CASSQVDDYEQYF. The CDR3 DNA follows: TGTGCCAGCAGCCAAGTTGACGACTACGAGCAGTACTTC.